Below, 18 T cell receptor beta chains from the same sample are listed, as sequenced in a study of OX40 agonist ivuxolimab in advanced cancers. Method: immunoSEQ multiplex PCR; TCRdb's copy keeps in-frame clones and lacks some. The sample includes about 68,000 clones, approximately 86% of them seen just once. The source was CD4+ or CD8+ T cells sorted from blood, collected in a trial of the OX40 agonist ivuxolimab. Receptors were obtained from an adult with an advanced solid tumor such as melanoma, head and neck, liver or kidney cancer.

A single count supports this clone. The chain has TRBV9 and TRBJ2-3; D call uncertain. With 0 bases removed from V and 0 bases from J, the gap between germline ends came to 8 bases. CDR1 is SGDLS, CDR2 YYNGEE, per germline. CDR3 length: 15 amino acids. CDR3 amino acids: CASSVGTRSTDTQYF. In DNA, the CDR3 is TGTGCCAGCAGCGTAGGAACCCGTAGCACAGATACGCAGTATTTT.

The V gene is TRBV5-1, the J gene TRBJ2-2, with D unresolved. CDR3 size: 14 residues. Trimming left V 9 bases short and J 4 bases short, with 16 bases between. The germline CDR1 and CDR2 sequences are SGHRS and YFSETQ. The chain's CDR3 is CATTPDFLTGELFF. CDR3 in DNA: TGCGCCACCACGCCCGATTTTCTCACCGGGGAGCTGTTTTTT.

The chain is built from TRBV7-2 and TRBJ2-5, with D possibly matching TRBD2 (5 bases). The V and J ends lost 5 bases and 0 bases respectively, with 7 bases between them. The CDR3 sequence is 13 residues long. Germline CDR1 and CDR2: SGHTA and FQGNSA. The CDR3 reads CASSPGDQETQYF. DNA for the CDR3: TGTGCCAGCAGCCCCGGGGACCAAGAGACCCAGTACTTC.

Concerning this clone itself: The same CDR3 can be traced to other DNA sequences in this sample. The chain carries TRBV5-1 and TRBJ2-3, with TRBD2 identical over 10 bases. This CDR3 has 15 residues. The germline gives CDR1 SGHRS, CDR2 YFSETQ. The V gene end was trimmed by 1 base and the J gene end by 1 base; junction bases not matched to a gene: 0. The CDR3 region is CASSLTSGGTDTQYF. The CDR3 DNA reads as TGCGCCAGCAGCTTGACTAGCGGGGGCACAGATACGCAGTATTTT.

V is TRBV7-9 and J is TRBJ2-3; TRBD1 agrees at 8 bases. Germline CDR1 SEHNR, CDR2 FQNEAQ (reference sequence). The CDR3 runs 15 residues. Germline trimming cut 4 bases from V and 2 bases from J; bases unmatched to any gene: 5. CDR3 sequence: CASSSRQGTTDTQYF. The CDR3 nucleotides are TGTGCCAGCAGCTCAAGACAGGGGACCACAGATACGCAGTATTTT.

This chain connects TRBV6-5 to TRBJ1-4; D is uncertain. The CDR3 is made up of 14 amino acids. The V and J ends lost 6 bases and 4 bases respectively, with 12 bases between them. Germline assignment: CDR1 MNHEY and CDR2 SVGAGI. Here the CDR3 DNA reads TGTGCCAGCAGCCCCACTGGGCATAATGAAAAACTGTTTTTT. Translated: CASSPTGHNEKLFF.

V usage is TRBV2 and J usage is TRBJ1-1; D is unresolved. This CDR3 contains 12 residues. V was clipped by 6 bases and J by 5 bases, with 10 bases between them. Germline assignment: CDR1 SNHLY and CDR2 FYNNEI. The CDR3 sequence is CASSQEGTEAFF. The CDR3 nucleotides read TGTGCCAGCAGCCAGGAGGGAACTGAAGCTTTCTTT.

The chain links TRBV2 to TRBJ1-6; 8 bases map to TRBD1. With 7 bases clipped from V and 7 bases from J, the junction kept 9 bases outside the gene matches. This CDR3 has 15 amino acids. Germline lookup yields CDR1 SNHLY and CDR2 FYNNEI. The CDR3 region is CASMKDRVGNSPLHF. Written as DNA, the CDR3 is TGTGCCAGCATGAAGGACAGGGTCGGGAATTCACCCCTCCACTTT.

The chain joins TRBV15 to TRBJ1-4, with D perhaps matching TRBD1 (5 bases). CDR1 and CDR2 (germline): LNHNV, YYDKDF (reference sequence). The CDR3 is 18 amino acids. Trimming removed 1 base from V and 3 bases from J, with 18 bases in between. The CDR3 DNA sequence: TGTGCCACCAGCAGAGGTACCGGCGGGGCGTTAGCTAATGAAAAACTGTTTTTT. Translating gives CATSRGTGGALANEKLFF.

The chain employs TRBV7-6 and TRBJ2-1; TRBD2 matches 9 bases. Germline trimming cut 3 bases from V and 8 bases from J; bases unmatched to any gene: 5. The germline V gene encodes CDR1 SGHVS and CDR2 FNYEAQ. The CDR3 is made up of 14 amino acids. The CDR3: CASSFRGLAYEQFF. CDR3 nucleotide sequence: TGTGCCAGCAGCTTCCGGGGACTAGCCTATGAGCAGTTCTTC.

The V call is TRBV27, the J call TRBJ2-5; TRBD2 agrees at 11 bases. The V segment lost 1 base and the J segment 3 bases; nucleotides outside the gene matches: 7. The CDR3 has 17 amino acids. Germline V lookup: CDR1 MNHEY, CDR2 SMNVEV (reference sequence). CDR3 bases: TGTGCCAGCAGTTTATTACCTAGCGGGAGGCCGAAAGAGACCCAGTACTTC. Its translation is CASSLLPSGRPKETQYF.

CDR3 amino acids: CASVDRGSYTF. DNA of the CDR3: TGTGCCAGCGTCGACAGGGGAAGCTACACCTTC. This chain links TRBV6-5 with TRBJ1-2; the match to TRBD1 covers 8 bases. The CDR3 consists of 11 residues. Trimming took 8 bases from V and 9 from J; bases not matched to a gene: 5. Germline V gives CDR1 MNHEY, CDR2 SVGAGI.

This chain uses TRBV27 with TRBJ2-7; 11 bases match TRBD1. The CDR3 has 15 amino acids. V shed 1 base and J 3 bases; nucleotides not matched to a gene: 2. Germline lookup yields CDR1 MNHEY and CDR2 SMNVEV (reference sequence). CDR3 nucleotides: TGTGCCAGCAGTTTATTGGGGACAGGGGGCTACGAGCAGTACTTC. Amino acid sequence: CASSLLGTGGYEQYF.

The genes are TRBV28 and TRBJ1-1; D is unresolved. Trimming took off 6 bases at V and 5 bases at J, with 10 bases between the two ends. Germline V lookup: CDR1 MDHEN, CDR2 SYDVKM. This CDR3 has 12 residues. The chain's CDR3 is CASSSLGTEAFF. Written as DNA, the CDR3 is TGTGCCAGCAGCTCCCTAGGAACTGAAGCTTTCTTT.

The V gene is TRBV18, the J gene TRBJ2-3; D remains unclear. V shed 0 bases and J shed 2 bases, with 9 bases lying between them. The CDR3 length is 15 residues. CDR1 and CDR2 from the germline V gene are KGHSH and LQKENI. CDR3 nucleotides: TGTGCCAGCTCACCACCACAACCCTACACAGATACGCAGTATTTT. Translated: CASSPPQPYTDTQYF.

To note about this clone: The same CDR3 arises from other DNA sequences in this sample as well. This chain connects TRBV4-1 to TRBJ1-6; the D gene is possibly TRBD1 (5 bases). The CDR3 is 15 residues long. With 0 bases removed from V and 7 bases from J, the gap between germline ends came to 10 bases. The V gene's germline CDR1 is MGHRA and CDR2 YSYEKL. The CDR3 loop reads CASSQDDRQNSPLHF. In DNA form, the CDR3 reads TGCGCCAGCAGCCAAGATGACAGACAGAATTCACCCCTCCACTTT.

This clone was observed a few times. The CDR3: CASSFRSYNEQFF. The CDR3 DNA reads TGTGCCAGCAGCTTCAGAAGCTACAATGAGCAGTTCTTC. The chain couples TRBV11-3 to TRBJ2-1; D not resolved. V was clipped by 3 bases and J by 3 bases, with 6 bases between them. The CDR3 consists of 13 residues. Per the germline V gene, CDR1 is SGHNT and CDR2 is YENEEA.

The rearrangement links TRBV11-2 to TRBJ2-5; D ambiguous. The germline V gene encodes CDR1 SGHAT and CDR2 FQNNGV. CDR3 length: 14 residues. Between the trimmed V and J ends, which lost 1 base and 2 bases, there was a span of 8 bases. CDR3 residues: CASSLAAFQETQYF. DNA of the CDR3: TGTGCCAGCAGCTTAGCTGCATTTCAAGAGACCCAGTACTTC.